This record covers a single T cell receptor beta chain. J gave up 3 bases and V 0 bases, and 8 bases lay outside the gene matches. The germline V gene has CDR1 SGHRS and CDR2 YFSETQ. CDR3 length equals 16 residues. The sample originates from a study of blood T cell repertoires in COVID-19. Turning to the study itself: Some COVID-19 samples were acute and others convalescent; all came from the United States, Italy and Spain. T cells, B-cell-depleted T cells, or PBMCs provided the cDNA or gDNA that served as material.

In the authors' methods: Reference gene primer amplification gave nucleated cell count estimates. Libraries were prepared by immunoSEQ multiplex PCR; TCRdb keeps only in-frame clonotypes and omits some of them. V and J calls and clone size are copied from that table; D and trimming were computed from the DNA. The sample comprises about 34,000 clones, roughly 73% of which are singletons, and about 15% rests with the top ten. Sequenced input: peripheral blood. This chain links TRBV5-1 with TRBJ2-5; 7 bases match TRBD2. This sequence originates from a man at least 80 years old with active or convalescent COVID-19. The chain's CDR3 is CASSLEGRGEEETQYF. In nucleotides, the CDR3 is TGCGCCAGCAGCTTGGAGGGGAGGGGCGAAGAAGAGACCCAGTACTTC.